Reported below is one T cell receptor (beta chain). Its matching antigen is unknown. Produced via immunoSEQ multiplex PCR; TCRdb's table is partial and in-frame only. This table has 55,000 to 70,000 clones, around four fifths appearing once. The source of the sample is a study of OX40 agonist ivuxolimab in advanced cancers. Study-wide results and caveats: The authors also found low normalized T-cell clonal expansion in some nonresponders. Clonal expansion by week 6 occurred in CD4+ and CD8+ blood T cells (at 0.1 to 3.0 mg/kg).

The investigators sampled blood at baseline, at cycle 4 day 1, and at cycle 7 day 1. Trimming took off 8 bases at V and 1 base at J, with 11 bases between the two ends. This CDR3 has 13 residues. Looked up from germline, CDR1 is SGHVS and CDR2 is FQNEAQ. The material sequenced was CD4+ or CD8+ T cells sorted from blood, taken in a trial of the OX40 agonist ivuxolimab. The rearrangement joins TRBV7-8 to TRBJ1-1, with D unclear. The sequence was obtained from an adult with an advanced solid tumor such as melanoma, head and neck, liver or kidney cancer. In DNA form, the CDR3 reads TGTGCCAGCCGTGGGTGGGCGAACACTGAAGCTTTCTTT. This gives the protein CASRGWANTEAFF.